This T cell receptor (beta chain) appears in the sequencing data of a study of blood T cell repertoires in COVID-19. Sequencing was performed with immunoSEQ multiplex PCR; in TCRdb, only in-frame clones are kept and a portion is missing. There are 150,000 to 200,000 clones in the sample; about 84% occur only once, and 6% lies in the top ten. This CDR3 has 14 amino acids. Germline V gene sequence: CDR1 MGHRA, CDR2 YSYEKL. With V trimmed by 5 bases and J by 9 bases, 10 bases remained unmatched. Cohorts were based on clinical histories the participants reported. The TCR was taken from a man aged 40-50 years who had recovered from COVID-19. The sequenced material came from PBMCs or T cells enriched from blood (not recorded which). The rearrangement links TRBV4-1 to TRBJ2-5; 9 bases line up with TRBD2. The CDR3 protein is CASSSQGLASPQYF. In DNA form, the CDR3 reads TGCGCCAGCAGCTCCCAGGGACTAGCCTCCCCCCAGTACTTC.